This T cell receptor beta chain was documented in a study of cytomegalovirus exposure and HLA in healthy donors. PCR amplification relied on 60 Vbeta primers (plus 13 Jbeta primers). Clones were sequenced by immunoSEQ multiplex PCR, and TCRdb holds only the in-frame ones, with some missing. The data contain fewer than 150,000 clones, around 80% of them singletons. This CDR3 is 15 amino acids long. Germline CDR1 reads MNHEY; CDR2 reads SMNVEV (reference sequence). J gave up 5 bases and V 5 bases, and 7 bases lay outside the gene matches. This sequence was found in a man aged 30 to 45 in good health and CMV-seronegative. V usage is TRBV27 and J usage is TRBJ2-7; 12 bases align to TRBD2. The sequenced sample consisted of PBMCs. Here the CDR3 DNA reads TGTGCCAGCAGTCAGAAACTAGCGGGAGGCCACGAGCAGTACTTC. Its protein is CASSQKLAGGHEQYF.